This T cell receptor (beta chain) came from a study of cytomegalovirus exposure and HLA in healthy donors. The study ran its PCR with 60 Vbeta and 13 Jbeta primers. The repertoire was sequenced with immunoSEQ multiplex PCR; TCRdb's copy has only in-frame clones and lacks some. The sample has about 130,000 clones; about 80% are singletons. The length of the CDR3 is 15 residues. Looked up from germline, CDR1 is GTSNPN and CDR2 is SVGIG (reference sequence). The V end lost 2 bases, the J end lost 9 bases, and 17 bases lay between the germline ends. Sequencing was performed on PBMCs. This sequence was found in a man between 25 and 39 years old in good health. The chain recombines TRBV30 with TRBJ1-6; D is uncertain. Here the CDR3 reads CAWSHSRGGSSPLHF. CDR3 bases: TGTGCCTGGAGTCATTCGCGGGGAGGCAGTTCACCCCTCCACTTT.